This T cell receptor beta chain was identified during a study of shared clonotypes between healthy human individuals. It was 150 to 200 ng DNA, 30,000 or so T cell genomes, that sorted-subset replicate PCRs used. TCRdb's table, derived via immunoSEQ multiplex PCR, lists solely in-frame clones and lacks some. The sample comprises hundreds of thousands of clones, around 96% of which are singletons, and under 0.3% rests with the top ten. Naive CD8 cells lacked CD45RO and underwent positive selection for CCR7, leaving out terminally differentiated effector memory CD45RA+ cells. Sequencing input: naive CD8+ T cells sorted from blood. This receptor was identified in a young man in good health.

CDR3 nucleotide sequence: TGCGCCAGCAGATCCGTTCCCGGGACTAGCGACTACGAGCAGTACTTC. Its translation is CASRSVPGTSDYEQYF. The rearrangement joins TRBV5-1 to TRBJ2-7, with TRBD2 identical over 10 bases. Germline V CDR1 and CDR2: SGHRS, YFSETQ. V gave up 5 bases and J gave up 3 bases; unmatched junction bases: 11. CDR3 length equals 16 residues.